These T cell receptor beta chains were read from a single sample in a study of cytomegalovirus exposure and HLA in healthy donors. The data were produced by immunoSEQ multiplex PCR, yet TCRdb's version contains in-frame clones alone and is incomplete. The sample shows fewer than 250,000 clones, about 88% of them seen only once. Sequenced input: PBMCs. The receptors were sampled from a woman under 30 in good health and CMV-seronegative. The conserved cysteine and the conserved F or W are not part of the CDR3 here. Each record gives: D gene, V gene, CDR3 length, J gene, clone size, CDR3 protein. The D gene is left open where the match is weak. Clone sizes are given selectively: once, few, many, or a class where the clone is expanded.

d_gene: NA; v_gene: TRBV4-2; len: 13; j_gene: TRBJ2-1; abundance: NA; CDR3aa: ASSQTRGSYNEQF
d_gene: TRBD1; v_gene: TRBV27; len: 12; j_gene: TRBJ1-1; abundance: NA; CDR3aa: ASSSGRGLAEAF
d_gene: NA; v_gene: TRBV7-2; len: 12; j_gene: TRBJ2-5; abundance: NA; CDR3aa: ASSSDSTQETQY
d_gene: NA; v_gene: TRBV7-9; len: 14; j_gene: TRBJ2-7; abundance: NA; CDR3aa: ASSLGPPLTHYEQY
d_gene: TRBD1; v_gene: TRBV5-1; len: 13; j_gene: TRBJ1-6; abundance: NA; CDR3aa: ASSRQGVVDSPLH
d_gene: TRBD1; v_gene: TRBV7-2; len: 13; j_gene: TRBJ1-5; abundance: NA; CDR3aa: ASSLQGAGNQPQH
d_gene: TRBD1; v_gene: TRBV7-3; len: 14; j_gene: TRBJ2-3; abundance: NA; CDR3aa: ASSPPGTGGLDTQY
d_gene: NA; v_gene: TRBV25-1; len: 10; j_gene: TRBJ1-5; abundance: NA; CDR3aa: ASSVGRQPQH
d_gene: NA; v_gene: TRBV7-6; len: 12; j_gene: TRBJ2-2; abundance: NA; CDR3aa: ASSSGAETGELF
d_gene: TRBD1; v_gene: TRBV6-1; len: 15; j_gene: TRBJ1-4; abundance: NA; CDR3aa: ASSEAMPGTGSEKLF
d_gene: NA; v_gene: TRBV25-1; len: 12; j_gene: TRBJ1-1; abundance: NA; CDR3aa: ASQDTNENTEAF
d_gene: TRBD2; v_gene: TRBV5-6; len: 15; j_gene: TRBJ2-7; abundance: NA; CDR3aa: ASSLAPAGGPLAEQY
d_gene: NA; v_gene: TRBV7-9; len: 7; j_gene: TRBJ2-2; abundance: NA; CDR3aa: SVSGELF
d_gene: NA; v_gene: TRBV7-2; len: 14; j_gene: TRBJ1-6; abundance: NA; CDR3aa: ASSLEGQHTNSPLH
d_gene: NA; v_gene: TRBV28; len: 12; j_gene: TRBJ1-5; abundance: NA; CDR3aa: ASSLGLSNQPQH
d_gene: TRBD2; v_gene: TRBV9; len: 13; j_gene: NA; abundance: NA; CDR3aa: ASSPGTSDSSEQY
d_gene: TRBD2; v_gene: TRBV19; len: 13; j_gene: TRBJ2-1; abundance: NA; CDR3aa: ASSIAGGPSDEQF
d_gene: NA; v_gene: TRBV18; len: 12; j_gene: TRBJ1-2; abundance: NA; CDR3aa: ASSPLREGSGYT
d_gene: NA; v_gene: TRBV7-6; len: 12; j_gene: TRBJ1-5; abundance: NA; CDR3aa: ASSLWGHNQPQH
d_gene: NA; v_gene: TRBV6-5; len: 11; j_gene: TRBJ2-2; abundance: NA; CDR3aa: ASSFTGTGELF
d_gene: NA; v_gene: TRBV19; len: 11; j_gene: TRBJ1-1; abundance: NA; CDR3aa: ASSTGGNTEAF
d_gene: TRBD1; v_gene: TRBV27; len: 13; j_gene: TRBJ1-4; abundance: NA; CDR3aa: ASSSSGTGDEKLF
d_gene: NA; v_gene: TRBV2; len: 10; j_gene: TRBJ1-2; abundance: NA; CDR3aa: ASRKSINGYT
d_gene: TRBD1; v_gene: TRBV5-4; len: 13; j_gene: TRBJ1-6; abundance: NA; CDR3aa: ASSWGQGSYSPLH
d_gene: TRBD1; v_gene: TRBV6-1; len: 11; j_gene: TRBJ2-5; abundance: once; CDR3aa: ASRDRGQETQY
d_gene: NA; v_gene: TRBV4-1; len: 12; j_gene: TRBJ2-1; abundance: few; CDR3aa: ASSRLPMYNEQF
d_gene: NA; v_gene: TRBV20-1; len: 9; j_gene: TRBJ2-5; abundance: NA; CDR3aa: SATLQETQY
d_gene: TRBD1; v_gene: TRBV4-1; len: 13; j_gene: TRBJ1-2; abundance: few; CDR3aa: ASSQETQGWPGDT
d_gene: NA; v_gene: TRBV6-6; len: 11; j_gene: TRBJ1-2; abundance: NA; CDR3aa: ASSYDRSYGYT
d_gene: TRBD1; v_gene: TRBV9; len: 14; j_gene: TRBJ2-5; abundance: NA; CDR3aa: ASSAGQGTAQETQY
d_gene: NA; v_gene: TRBV7-9; len: 16; j_gene: TRBJ1-6; abundance: NA; CDR3aa: ASSPGTARSSYNSPLH
d_gene: NA; v_gene: TRBV4-1; len: 13; j_gene: TRBJ1-6; abundance: NA; CDR3aa: ASSQELTVNSPLH
d_gene: TRBD2; v_gene: TRBV4-2; len: 13; j_gene: NA; abundance: NA; CDR3aa: ASSQEGGGPYEQY
d_gene: TRBD1; v_gene: TRBV5-6; len: 14; j_gene: TRBJ1-6; abundance: NA; CDR3aa: ASSLQGAGRNSPLH
d_gene: TRBD1; v_gene: TRBV5-1; len: 19; j_gene: TRBJ1-2; abundance: few; CDR3aa: ASSLASRMGTGVTPYYGYT
d_gene: NA; v_gene: TRBV6-5; len: 11; j_gene: TRBJ2-7; abundance: NA; CDR3aa: ACRGGGAGEQY
d_gene: TRBD2; v_gene: TRBV5-1; len: 12; j_gene: TRBJ2-2; abundance: NA; CDR3aa: ASSLSSGGDVPF